One T cell receptor (beta chain) is described in this entry. The CDR3 contains 12 residues. The V and J ends lost 4 bases and 4 bases respectively, with 6 bases between them. CDR1 and CDR2 from the germline V gene are MGHRA and YSYEKL. These data originate in a study of CD8+ T cells in alopecia areata. Reverse transcribed after extraction, RNA yielded cDNA as the sequencing template. Measured with immunoSEQ multiplex PCR; TCRdb has only the in-frame clones, and not every one. The sample lists around 160,000 clones, about 87% occurring once. The TCR originated in a human donor with alopecia areata. Sequences were derived from CD8+ T cells sorted from blood, sampled at week 0. This chain connects TRBV4-1 to TRBJ2-3; no definite D call. CDR3 region: CASSLTPDTQYF. The CDR3 DNA sequence: TGCGCCAGCAGCCTAACCCCAGATACGCAGTATTTT.